Below, 11 T cell receptor beta chains from the same sample are listed, as sequenced in a study of CD8 T cells in ankylosing spondylitis. TCRdb redid the calling of the 5' RACE reads with MiXCR, one entry per CDR3 protein. The sample has 45,000 to 65,000 distinct CDR3 sequences; approximately 8% are singletons. The sample was blood, either unsorted or a sorted T cell fraction (not recorded which). These TCRs come from a female donor with ankylosing spondylitis or in good health (not recorded which).

This clonotype was counted many times. The V gene is TRBV15, the J gene TRBJ1-4; D remains unclear. The CDR3 extends over 14 amino acids. The germline V gene encodes CDR1 LNHNV and CDR2 YYDKDF (reference sequence). The V and J ends lost 0 bases and 8 bases respectively, with 10 bases between them. DNA of the CDR3: TGTGCCACCAGCAGAGACATCTCGGGGGAAAAACTGTTTTTT. It specifies CATSRDISGEKLFF.

The chain uses TRBV7-2 and TRBJ2-1, with 8 bases fitting TRBD1. This CDR3 has 15 residues. Germline CDR1 is SGHTA and CDR2 is FQGNSA. Trimming cost V 3 bases and J 0 bases; bases outside gene matches: 1. CDR3 amino acids: CASSFGQGSYNEQFF. The CDR3 nucleotides are TGTGCCAGCAGCTTCGGACAGGGCTCCTACAATGAGCAGTTCTTC.

The table lists this clonotype with many counts. The genes are TRBV5-1 and TRBJ2-7; 7 bases match TRBD1. Germline loops: CDR1 SGHRS, CDR2 YFSETQ. J gave up 6 bases and V 3 bases, and 9 bases lay outside the gene matches. CDR3 length: 14 residues. The CDR3 DNA follows: TGCGCCAGCAGCTCCGGGACAGCGACCTCCGAGCAGTACTTC. It translates to CASSSGTATSEQYF.

This clonotype was detected ten times or more. The gene calls are TRBV29-1 and TRBJ2-1, with D perhaps matching TRBD2 (6 bases). CDR1 and CDR2 (germline): SQVTM, ANQGSEA. The V gene lost 6 bases and the J gene lost 3 bases, with 9 bases spanning the gap. CDR3 length: 12 residues. DNA for the CDR3: TGCAGCGTGGAGGGGATCTACAATGAGCAGTTCTTC. It codes for CSVEGIYNEQFF.

This clonotype was observed at least ten times. V gene TRBV5-1 combines with J gene TRBJ2-3; 7 bases match TRBD1. V lost 4 bases, J lost 6 bases, and 8 bases stayed unmatched. CDR1 SGHRS and CDR2 YFSETQ come from the germline V gene. The CDR3 is 14 amino acids. The CDR3 spells CASSPGQAGDTQYF. CDR3 DNA: TGCGCCAGCAGCCCCGGACAGGCAGGGGATACGCAGTATTTT.

This clonotype was counted many times. V and J are TRBV29-1 and TRBJ1-5; D remains ambiguous. The germline CDR1 and CDR2 sequences are SQVTM and ANQGSEA. There are 12 residues in the CDR3. Trimming removed 4 bases at V and 0 bases at J, with 4 bases between. The CDR3 sequence is CSVASSNQPQHF. The CDR3 coding sequence is TGCAGCGTTGCCAGTAGCAATCAGCCCCAGCATTTT.

This clonotype was recorded at least ten times. V gene TRBV4-1 combines with J gene TRBJ2-3, with 13 nucleotides matching TRBD2. Germline V gene sequence: CDR1 MGHRA, CDR2 YSYEKL. The CDR3 loop spans 16 amino acids. J lost 8 bases, V lost 1 base, and 6 bases had no gene match. The CDR3 reads CASSQVGTSGEGTQYF. The DNA of the CDR3 is TGCGCCAGCAGCCAAGTGGGGACTAGCGGGGAAGGTACGCAGTATTTT.

This clonotype was detected only a few times. This chain uses TRBV5-5 with TRBJ1-2; D not certain. The V and J ends lost 2 bases and 3 bases respectively, with 8 bases between them. CDR1 SGHKS and CDR2 YYEKEE come from the germline V gene (reference sequence). The CDR3 runs to 13 residues. The CDR3 here is CASSFSGDYGYTF. In DNA form, the CDR3 reads TGTGCCAGCAGCTTTTCCGGGGACTATGGCTACACCTTC.

This clonotype was seen ten or more times. The rearrangement uses TRBV12-3 or TRBV12-4 and TRBJ2-5; no clear D. V lost 3 bases and J 2 bases, leaving 7 bases between the germline ends. The CDR3 is 13 amino acids. The CDR3, as DNA: TGTGCCAGCAGTTTGACCCAACAAGAGACCCAGTACTTC. Encoded protein: CASSLTQQETQYF.

At least ten counts were recorded for this clonotype. The rearrangement links TRBV5-1 to TRBJ2-5; 7 bases align to TRBD1. The CDR3 runs to 15 residues. The ends lost 0 bases at V and 1 base at J; junction bases unmatched: 3. The germline gives CDR1 SGHRS, CDR2 YFSETQ. The CDR3 bases are TGCGCCAGCAGCTTGGCGGACAGGTTCCAAGAGACCCAGTACTTC. This codes for CASSLADRFQETQYF.

This clonotype was counted at least ten times. The rearrangement joins TRBV7-3 to TRBJ2-2; D remains unclear. Trimming took off 3 bases at V and 2 bases at J, with 4 bases between the two ends. The germline CDR1 and CDR2 sequences are SGHTA and FQGTGA. There are 13 residues in the CDR3. The CDR3 loop is CASSFPNTGELFF. For the CDR3, the DNA is TGTGCCAGCAGCTTCCCTAACACCGGGGAGCTGTTTTTT.